The 14 T cell receptor beta chains below come from one sample, sequenced in a study of blood T cell repertoires in COVID-19. TCRdb keeps only in-frame clones here, not all; method: immunoSEQ multiplex PCR. The repertoire has roughly 200,000 clones, 65% to 85% of them found once; the top ten carry over 1%. What was sequenced was peripheral blood. These receptors originate from a woman in her 30s with COVID-19, enrolled during active disease.

This sequence joins TRBV27 and TRBJ1-5; 10 nucleotides line up with TRBD1. CDR1 is MNHEY, CDR2 SMNVEV, per germline (reference sequence). This CDR3 region has 16 residues. Trimming removed 1 base from V and 2 bases from J; junction bases left unmatched: 2. This chain's CDR3 is CASSLFGTGGNQPQHF. The CDR3 DNA reads TGTGCCAGCAGTTTATTCGGGACAGGGGGCAATCAGCCCCAGCATTTT.

This clone was picked up one time. The chain links TRBV28 to TRBJ1-3, with D hard to call. The CDR3 is 15 amino acids. V lost 0 bases and J lost 0, with 6 bases in between. Germline V lookup: CDR1 MDHEN, CDR2 SYDVKM. The CDR3 coding sequence is TGTGCCAGCAGTTTATGGCCAGACTCTGGAAACACCATATATTTT. Its protein product is CASSLWPDSGNTIYF.

The rearrangement links TRBV2 to TRBJ2-1; D possibly corresponds to TRBD2 (5 bases). V gave up 8 bases and J gave up 2 bases, with 13 bases separating them. Germline V gene data show CDR1 as SNHLY and CDR2 as FYNNEI. The CDR3 covers 14 residues. The CDR3 sequence is CASSIGGPYNEQFF. The DNA for the CDR3 is TGTGCCAGCTCCATTGGCGGGCCCTACAATGAGCAGTTCTTC. The full variable domain, in which reference TRBV2 and TRBJ2-1 provide the parts outside the CDR3, is EPEVTQTPSHQVTQMGQEVILRCVPISNHLYFYWYRQILGQKVEFLVSFYNNEISEKSEIFDDQFSVERPDGSNFTLKIRSTKLEDSAMYFCASSIGGPYNEQFFGPGTRLTVL.

The V call is TRBV7-6, the J call TRBJ1-5; the D gene is possibly TRBD1 (6 bases). V lost 5 bases and J 0 bases, leaving 17 bases between the germline ends. This CDR3 contains 17 residues. The germline CDR1 and CDR2 sequences are SGHVS and FNYEAQ. The CDR3 sequence is CASSRTGGADSNQPQHF. The DNA of the CDR3 is TGTGCCAGCAGCCGAACGGGGGGGGCGGATAGCAATCAGCCCCAGCATTTT.

The rearrangement links TRBV6-5 to TRBJ2-1, with 7 nucleotides matching TRBD1. The ends lost 6 bases at V and 0 bases at J; junction bases unmatched: 5. The germline V gene has CDR1 MNHEY and CDR2 SVGAGI. CDR3 length equals 15 residues. This chain's CDR3 is CASRGTDFSYNEQFF. CDR3 nucleotide sequence: TGTGCCAGCAGGGGGACAGATTTCTCCTACAATGAGCAGTTCTTC.

In its sample, this clone was seen once. CDR3: CASSQFGVGGAGELFF. CDR3 coding DNA: TGTGCCAGCAGCCAATTTGGGGTAGGAGGGGCCGGGGAGCTGTTTTTT. The rearrangement joins TRBV3-1 (or the pseudogene TRBV3-2) to TRBJ2-2, with a tentative D call TRBD2 (6 bases). Trimming shortened V by 2 bases and J by 6 bases, and 16 bases separated the two germline ends. There are 16 residues in the CDR3. The germline V gene has CDR1 LGHDT and CDR2 YNNKEL (reference sequence).

The V call is TRBV29-1, the J call TRBJ1-3; possibly TRBD1 for D (6 bases). The germline V gene has CDR1 SQVTM and CDR2 ANQGSEA. This CDR3 spans 12 amino acids. In DNA form, the CDR3 reads TGCAGGTGGGGGCGACGGGGAAACACCATATATTTT. It codes for CRWGRRGNTIYF.

The rearrangement uses TRBV6-2 or TRBV6-3 and TRBJ2-1; 9 bases are shared with TRBD2. CDR1 and CDR2 from the germline V gene are MNHEY and SVGEGT. V trimming: 0 bases; J trimming: 4 bases; junction bases outside the gene matches: 4. The length of the CDR3 is 16 residues. The CDR3 reads CASSYSAGGPYNEQFF. CDR3 bases: TGTGCCAGCAGTTACTCGGCGGGAGGGCCATACAATGAGCAGTTCTTC.

The chain has TRBV5-4 and TRBJ1-1; D possibly corresponds to TRBD1 (5 bases). The CDR3 loop spans 14 amino acids. Trimming took off 0 bases at V and 2 bases at J, with 8 bases between the two ends. Germline lookup yields CDR1 SGHNT and CDR2 YYREEE (reference sequence). CDR3 loop: CASSLAQVNTEAFF. CDR3 nucleotides: TGTGCCAGCAGCTTGGCACAGGTAAACACTGAAGCTTTCTTT.

This sequence joins TRBV6-5 and TRBJ1-2; D might be TRBD1 (5 bases). The CDR3 extends over 14 amino acids. V was pared by 6 bases and J by 5 bases, with 16 bases between. The germline V gene encodes CDR1 MNHEY and CDR2 SVGAGI. This chain's CDR3 is CASSNQDTIYGYTF. In nucleotides, the CDR3 is TGTGCCAGCAGCAACCAGGACACCATATATGGCTACACCTTC.

This chain joins TRBV6-5 and TRBJ2-7; maybe TRBD2 (6 bases). The CDR3 covers 15 residues. The germline gives CDR1 MNHEY, CDR2 SVGAGI. The germline V and J ends were trimmed by 7 bases and 3 bases, with 19 bases remaining between them. CDR3 sequence: CASTLEEGPSYEQYF. As DNA, the CDR3 is TGTGCCAGCACCTTGGAGGAGGGACCAAGCTACGAGCAGTACTTC.

The gene calls are TRBV7-3 and TRBJ2-1; possibly TRBD2 for D (5 bases). Germline CDR1 and CDR2: SGHTA and FQGTGA. This CDR3 region has 15 residues. The V and J ends lost 0 bases and 6 bases respectively, with 12 bases between them. This chain's CDR3 is CASSLTGVVSNEQFF. The CDR3 coding sequence is TGTGCCAGCAGCTTAACGGGAGTAGTGTCCAATGAGCAGTTCTTC.

This chain connects TRBV7-3 to TRBJ2-5; 7 bases line up with TRBD2. There are 20 residues in the CDR3. V was pared by 4 bases and J by 3 bases, with 23 bases of the junction left unmatched. The germline V gene has CDR1 SGHTA and CDR2 FQGTGA. CDR3 sequence reads: CASSSGGVPCAPVFEETQYF. The CDR3 DNA is TGTGCCAGCAGCTCGGGGGGAGTCCCGTGCGCCCCCGTTTTCGAAGAGACCCAGTACTTC.

This clone was seen more than once but under ten times. Distinct nucleotide sequences in the sample also encode this CDR3. The chain joins TRBV7-2 to TRBJ1-1, with D maybe TRBD1 (5 bases). The CDR3 is 14 residues long. V dropped 6 bases and J dropped 1 base, with 12 bases sitting between them. Germline loops: CDR1 SGHTA, CDR2 FQGNSA. CDR3 bases: TGTGCCAGCAGGGGGAGGGGCAAGAACACTGAAGCTTTCTTT. This gives the protein CASRGRGKNTEAFF.